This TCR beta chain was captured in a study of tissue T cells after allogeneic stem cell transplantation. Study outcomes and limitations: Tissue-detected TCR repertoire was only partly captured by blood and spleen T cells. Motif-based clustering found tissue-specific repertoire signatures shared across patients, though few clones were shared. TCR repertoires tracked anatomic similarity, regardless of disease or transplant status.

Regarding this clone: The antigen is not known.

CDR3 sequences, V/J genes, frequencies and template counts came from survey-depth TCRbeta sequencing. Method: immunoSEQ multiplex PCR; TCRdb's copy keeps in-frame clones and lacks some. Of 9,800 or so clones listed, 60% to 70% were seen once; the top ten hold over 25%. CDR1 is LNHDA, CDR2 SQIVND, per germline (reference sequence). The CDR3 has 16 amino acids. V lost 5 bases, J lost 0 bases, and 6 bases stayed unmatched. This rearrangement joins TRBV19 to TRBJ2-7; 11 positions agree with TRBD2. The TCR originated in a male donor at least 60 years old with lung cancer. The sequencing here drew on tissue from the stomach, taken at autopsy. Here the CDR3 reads CASSVTSGGPSYEQYF. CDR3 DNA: TGTGCCAGTAGTGTTACTAGCGGGGGCCCCTCCTACGAGCAGTACTTC.